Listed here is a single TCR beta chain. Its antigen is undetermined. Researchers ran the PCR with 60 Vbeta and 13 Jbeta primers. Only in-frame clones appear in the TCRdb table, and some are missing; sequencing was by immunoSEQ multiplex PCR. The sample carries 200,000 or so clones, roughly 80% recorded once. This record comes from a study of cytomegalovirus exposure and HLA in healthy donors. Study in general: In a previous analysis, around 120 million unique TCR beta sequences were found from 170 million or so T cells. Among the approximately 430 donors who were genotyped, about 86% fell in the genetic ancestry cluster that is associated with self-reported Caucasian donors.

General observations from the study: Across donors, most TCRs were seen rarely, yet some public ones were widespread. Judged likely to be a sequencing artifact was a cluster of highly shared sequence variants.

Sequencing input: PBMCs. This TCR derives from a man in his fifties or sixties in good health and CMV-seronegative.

The CDR3 sequence: CASRAGAGANYGYTF. The CDR3 coding sequence is TGTGCCAGCAGGGCAGGGGCTGGCGCTAACTATGGCTACACCTTC. This chain joins TRBV9 and TRBJ1-2; D may be TRBD1 (6 bases). Trimming removed 5 bases from V and 0 bases from J, with 14 bases in between. The germline V gene encodes CDR1 SGDLS and CDR2 YYNGEE. The CDR3 extends over 15 amino acids.